This is a list of T cell receptor beta chains from one sample in a study of cytomegalovirus exposure and HLA in healthy donors. The method was immunoSEQ multiplex PCR; TCRdb's version includes in-frame clones alone and lacks a portion of them. This repertoire shows some 190,000 clones, around 76% found once; its top ten account for about 1.5%. Sequenced: PBMCs. These TCRs come from a man in his forties in good health and CMV-seronegative. Both conserved end residues are part of each CDR3. A D gene is named only where the DNA matches it firmly. Clone size appears in some rows only: once, few, many, or a class for an expanded clone.

TRBJ2-7 | TRBV6-1 | once | TRBD1 | TGTGCCATCCAAGGAAGGACAGGGGGCTCCTACGAGCAGTACTTC | CAIQGRTGGSYEQYF
TRBJ2-1 | TRBV9 | few | TRBD2 | TGTGCCAGCAGCTCGCAGAACTACGCCGGCGGGGGGCAGTTCTTC | CASSSQNYAGGGQFF
TRBJ2-4 | TRBV9 | - | - | TGTGCCAGCAGCGTCGACAGTTCCAAAAACATTCAGTACTTC | CASSVDSSKNIQYF
TRBJ2-7 | TRBV4-1 | few | - | TGCGCCAGCAGCCAAGGGCAGGGCAACTACGAGCAGTACTTC | CASSQGQGNYEQYF
TRBJ1-1 | TRBV28 | - | - | TGTGCCAGCAGTACCCCCCGGGGGTACACTGAAGCTTTCTTT | CASSTPRGYTEAFF
TRBJ2-1 | TRBV5-1 | - | - | TGCGCCAGCAGCTGGACCGCGGGTGAGCAGTTCTTC | CASSWTAGEQFF
TRBJ2-7 | TRBV2 | - | - | TGTGCCAGCAGTGAAGGTTATGAGCGCGGCCCCGAATATCCGCCCTACGAGCAGTACTTC | CASSEGYERGPEYPPYEQYF
TRBJ1-4 | TRBV25-1 | - | TRBD1 | TGTGCCAGCAGTGAGGCCGGACAGGGGCTGAATGAAAAACTGTTTTTT | CASSEAGQGLNEKLFF
TRBJ1-1 | TRBV7-2 | - | - | TGTGCCAGCGGCAAACACTGGACATTCACTGAAGCTTTCTTT | CASGKHWTFTEAFF
TRBJ2-6 | TRBV6-1 | - | - | TGTGCCAGCAGTGTCCGACAGACGGTCCTGACTTTC | CASSVRQTVLTF
TRBJ2-6 | TRBV18 | - | - | TGTGCCAGCTCACCTCTGCCCCCGGGGACTGGGGCCAACGTCCTGACTTTC | CASSPLPPGTGANVLTF
TRBJ2-7 | TRBV4-3 | - | - | TGCGCCAGCAGCCAAGTTAGGACTGATTCCTACGAGCAGTACTTC | CASSQVRTDSYEQYF
TRBJ1-5 | TRBV4-1 | - | TRBD1 | TGCGCCAGCAGCCCACCGGACAGGGGCGATCAGCCCCAGCATTTT | CASSPPDRGDQPQHF
TRBJ2-2 | TRBV19 | - | - | TGTGCCAGTAGTATCCCCAGCGGGTATTCGAACACCGGGGAGCTGTTTTTT | CASSIPSGYSNTGELFF
TRBJ2-3 | TRBV5-4 | - | TRBD2 | TGTGCCAGCAGCCGCGGGGGGAGCGGGGGGGCCCTCACAGATACGCAGTATTTT | CASSRGGSGGALTDTQYF
TRBJ2-3 | TRBV9 | - | TRBD2 | TGTGCCAGCAGCGCTACTAGCGGGAGTACGACAGATACGCAGTATTTT | CASSATSGSTTDTQYF
TRBJ2-7 | TRBV30 | - | TRBD1 | TGTGCCTGGAGCGGACAGGGGAACGAGCAGTACTTC | CAWSGQGNEQYF
TRBJ2-3 | TRBV9 | - | - | TGTGCCAGCAGCTTCGGGGGAGACACAGATACGCAGTATTTT | CASSFGGDTDTQYF
TRBJ1-6 | TRBV4-3 | few | - | TGCGCCAGCAGCCAAAGGGGGGCGGGGGTAAGGGATAATTCACCCCTCCACTTT | CASSQRGAGVRDNSPLHF
TRBJ1-6 | TRBV9 | - | - | TGTGCCAGCAGCGTAGCCATGGGGGGAACACCCCTCCACTTT | CASSVAMGGTPLHF
TRBJ2-1 | TRBV30 | - | - | TGTGCCTGGAGTGCGACTGATGATGAGCAGTTCTTC | CAWSATDDEQFF
TRBJ2-7 | TRBV29-1 | - | TRBD2 | TGCAGCGTTGAAAGCGGGAGGGGGTACGAGCAGTACTTC | CSVESGRGYEQYF
TRBJ2-3 | TRBV19 | - | TRBD1 | TGTGCCAGTAGTCCCTCCCGGACAGGGTCAATAGAGGATACGCAGTATTTT | CASSPSRTGSIEDTQYF
TRBJ2-1 | TRBV5-8 | once | TRBD2 | TGTGCCAGCAGCGTGGGCCCTAGCGGGGATGAGCAGTTCTTC | CASSVGPSGDEQFF